The source of this T cell receptor (beta chain) is a study of blood T cell repertoires in COVID-19. Study at large: Acute and convalescent COVID-19 specimens originated in the United States, Italy and Spain. Sources were T cells, B-cell-depleted T cells, or PBMCs; the material itself was cDNA or gDNA.

Original analysis: Nucleated cell number was recorded as an estimate derived from reference gene primer amplification. Generated by immunoSEQ multiplex PCR, the TCRdb table keeps only in-frame clones and is missing some. V and J calls and clone size are those listed in that table; D and trimming were worked out from the DNA. Here the sample spans 90,000 to 130,000 clones, approximately 78% being singletons. This clone was counted a single time. The TCR sequence derives from a man in his sixties or seventies with acute or convalescent COVID-19. The sample was peripheral blood.

Here the CDR3 DNA reads TGTGCCAGCTCAGAGTTTGAAGGACAGGGGGGCTATGGCTACACCTTC. It encodes CASSEFEGQGGYGYTF. This sequence joins TRBV18 and TRBJ1-2; 10 bases agree with TRBD1. The CDR3 contains 16 residues. Germline V gene data show CDR1 as KGHSH and CDR2 as LQKENI. J was trimmed by 4 bases and V by 5 bases; bases with no gene match: 10.